This entry is about one TCR beta chain. Its target is not known. The sample originates from a study of chemoradiotherapy in HPV16-positive cancers. Trimming pared 6 bases from V and 4 bases from J, leaving 9 bases between. CDR1 SGHNT and CDR2 YENEEA come from the germline V gene. This CDR3 spans 12 amino acids. Produced via immunoSEQ multiplex PCR; TCRdb's table is partial and in-frame only. The table includes 15,000 to 20,000 clones, about nine tenths detected once. Findings and limits, study-wide: Better recurrence-free survival went with HPV-responsive T-cell expansion in HPV16-positive patients.

This TCR came from a human donor with HPV-associated anogenital cancer. The starting material was blood, obtained from a patient who underwent chemoradiotherapy. This chain joins TRBV11-3 and TRBJ2-5; D gene ambiguous. The CDR3 sequence: CASRGSGETQYF. The CDR3 DNA is TGTGCCAGCAGAGGGTCCGGAGAGACCCAGTACTTC.